This is a list of T cell receptor beta chains from one sample in a study of control samples from healthy donors and cancer patients. Sequencing used immunoSEQ multiplex PCR; TCRdb keeps in-frame clones, though not all of them. The data hold approximately 90,000 clones, with about 82% observed a single time. Input material: blood. These receptors came from a man aged 30 to 45 in good health. Both conserved end residues are part of each CDR3. Expanded clones get a size class; other rows say once, few or many, or leave the size out.

size: .; V: TRBV6-1; CDR3: CASSEARTGLFF
size: .; V: TRBV6-6; CDR3: CASSSAGAQPQHF
size: .; V: TRBV5-1; CDR3: CASSLEGVSGTEAFF
size: .; V: TRBV4-1; CDR3: CASSQDSFPPYEQYF
size: .; V: TRBV19; CDR3: CASSVQGTLRNTIYF
size: once; V: TRBV7-6; CDR3: CASSLLQGAANYGYTF
size: once; V: TRBV6-6; CDR3: CASSYSVHEQYF
size: .; V: TRBV6-1; CDR3: CASSEGASPGYEQYF
size: .; V: TRBV6-5; CDR3: CASRNIGSNTEAFF
size: .; V: TRBV2; CDR3: CASSVTGLNTEAFF
size: .; V: TRBV11-1; CDR3: CASSGGVANTEAFF
size: .; V: TRBV4-2; CDR3: CVSSQDWGPNTGELFF
size: .; V: TRBV5-4; CDR3: CASSLASGRGDADTQYF
size: many; V: TRBV7-3; CDR3: CASSYTSGGFNEQFF
size: .; V: TRBV18; CDR3: CASSVSGGTTYEQYF